The following is a TCR beta chain sequence with its context. Its antigen is still unknown. The data were taken from a study of CD8+ T cells in alopecia areata. Study in general: Twice daily, treated patients received 5 to 10 mg of oral tofacitinib.

Study-wide findings and caveats: Among the top 100, expanded CD8+ clones were significantly decreased by tofacitinib, as was scalp clonality.

Treatment specified: oral pan-JAK inhibitor, 5-10 mg twice daily. Starting from PBMCs, sorting isolated CD4+ and CD8+ T cells. In each case, RNA was isolated and then reverse transcribed into cDNA as the sequencing template. Data came from immunoSEQ multiplex PCR; TCRdb stores just in-frame clones and leaves some out. The table includes a few hundred thousand clones, roughly 44% detected once. CDR3 length equals 16 residues. The V and J ends lost 2 bases and 5 bases, in that order; junction bases with no gene match: 12. Germline CDR1 is LNHNV and CDR2 is YYDKDF (reference sequence). V is TRBV15 and J is TRBJ2-7, with 7 bases fitting TRBD1. This receptor was taken from a human donor with alopecia areata. The input for sequencing was CD4+ T cells sorted from blood, taken at approximately week 37, from a patient treated with tofacitinib. CDR3 protein: CATSRPGQDLVDEQYF. The CDR3 bases are TGTGCCACCAGCAGACCCGGACAGGATTTAGTGGACGAGCAGTACTTC.